One sample yielded the 28 T cell receptor beta chains listed below, sequenced in a study of T-cell memory formation after mild COVID-19. Each CDR3 protein is one row after TCRdb ran MiXCR on the 5' RACE reads. Among 300,000 to 400,000 distinct CDR3 sequences listed, about a sixth were seen once. Sequencing used PBMCs or a T cell subset sorted from them (not recorded which). The receptors derive from a man between 18 and 29 years old who had mild COVID-19 (a few samples of this study predate the infection). Cell type and time point are not known.

The chain couples TRBV15 to TRBJ1-1, with D possibly matching TRBD1 (6 bases). CDR1 and CDR2 (germline): LNHNV, YYDKDF (reference sequence). The CDR3 sequence is 15 residues long. V lost 5 bases, J lost 1 base, and 14 bases lay in between. The CDR3 nucleotides are TGTGCCACCAGCGTAAGGGGGACGCCGAACACTGAAGCTTTCTTT. Amino acid sequence: CATSVRGTPNTEAFF.

This clonotype showed up just a few times. The chain is built from TRBV12-3 or TRBV12-4 and TRBJ2-2; TRBD1 is a possible D gene (7 bases). V was cut by 2 bases and J by 6 bases, with 19 bases left in between. CDR3 size: 17 residues. The CDR3 loop reads CASSLRNRGLLAGELFF. Here the CDR3 DNA reads TGTGCCAGCAGTTTACGGAACAGGGGACTGCTTGCCGGGGAGCTGTTTTTT.

The V and J genes are TRBV3-1 and TRBJ2-5; D is perhaps TRBD2 (6 bases). Looked up from germline, CDR1 is LGHDT and CDR2 is YNNKEL (reference sequence). The CDR3 covers 15 residues. V lost 2 bases and J 4 bases, leaving 14 bases between the germline ends. The CDR3 region is CASSQIGTHRETQYF. CDR3 in DNA: TGTGCCAGCAGCCAAATTGGGACTCATCGAGAGACCCAGTACTTC.

CDR3 sequence reads: CASSFGGLEMDTQYF. For the CDR3, the DNA is TGTGCCAGCAGTTTTGGGGGACTCGAAATGGATACGCAGTATTTT. The rearrangement uses TRBV7-2 and TRBJ2-3; tentative D call: TRBD2 (6 bases). V was clipped by 6 bases and J by 6 bases, with 19 bases between them. The CDR3 runs to 15 residues. Germline loops: CDR1 SGHTA, CDR2 FQGNSA. The full variable domain, rest sourced from reference TRBV7-2 and TRBJ2-3, is GAGVSQSPSNKVTEKGKDVELRCDPISGHTALYWYRQSLGQGLEFLIYFQGNSAPDKSGLPSDRFSAERTGGSVSTLTIQRTQQEDSAVYLCASSFGGLEMDTQYFGPGTRLTVL.

This clonotype was seen a few times. The chain uses TRBV5-6 and TRBJ2-5; D is ambiguous. Germline V gene data show CDR1 as SGHDT and CDR2 as YYEEEE. Deletions cut 2 bases from V and 5 bases from J, with 10 bases between. This CDR3 has 13 amino acids. Written as DNA, the CDR3 is TGTGCCAGCAGCTTTTCAGGTTCTGAGACCCAGTACTTC. Translation gives CASSFSGSETQYF.

The V call is TRBV7-9, the J call TRBJ2-5; no firm D call. Trimming took off 0 bases at V and 3 bases at J, with 5 bases between the two ends. Germline assignment: CDR1 SEHNR and CDR2 FQNEAQ (reference sequence). This CDR3 spans 13 amino acids. Here the CDR3 reads CASSLAAKETQYF. In nucleotides, the CDR3 is TGTGCCAGCAGCTTAGCAGCTAAAGAGACCCAGTACTTC.

This clonotype was seen many times. This sequence joins TRBV5-1 and TRBJ2-7; 7 nucleotides line up with TRBD1. There are 13 residues in the CDR3. The junction had 4 bases not matched to a gene; V was cut back by 5 bases and J by 2 bases. Germline CDR1 is SGHRS and CDR2 is YFSETQ. CDR3: CASRRQGTYEQYV. The DNA for the CDR3 is TGCGCCAGCAGAAGACAGGGAACCTACGAGCAGTACGTC.

This clonotype was picked up a small number of times. The chain joins TRBV29-1 to TRBJ2-3; TRBD1 matches at 7 bases. CDR1 and CDR2 (germline): SQVTM, ANQGSEA. This CDR3 is 14 amino acids long. Germline trimming cut 7 bases from V and 1 base from J; bases unmatched to any gene: 8. This CDR3 reads CSAPGQDRTDTQYF. In DNA form, the CDR3 reads TGCAGCGCCCCCGGACAGGACCGCACAGATACGCAGTATTTT.

The rearrangement joins TRBV4-1 to TRBJ2-5; tentatively, D is TRBD2 (6 bases). CDR1 is MGHRA, CDR2 YSYEKL, per germline. V lost 5 bases and J 2 bases, leaving 12 bases between the germline ends. The CDR3 is made up of 14 amino acids. The CDR3 sequence is CASSSIRGQETQYF. CDR3 nucleotides: TGCGCCAGCAGCAGCATCCGGGGGCAAGAGACCCAGTACTTC.

This clonotype showed up just a few times. This chain joins TRBV20-1 and TRBJ1-1; no clear D gene. In germline, CDR1 is DFQATT, CDR2 SNEGSKA (reference sequence). CDR3 size: 13 residues. V was shortened by 2 bases and J by 3 bases, with 10 bases between the two germline ends. This CDR3 is CSARSTPDTEAFF. DNA for the CDR3: TGCAGTGCTAGAAGCACACCCGACACTGAAGCTTTCTTT.

The rearrangement links TRBV6-6 to TRBJ2-3; TRBD2 aligns across 16 bases. The CDR3 is 15 residues long. V gave up 2 bases and J gave up 8 bases; unmatched junction bases: 1. Per germline, CDR1 MNHNY and CDR2 SVGAGI (reference sequence). The CDR3 loop is CASSYGTSGGATQYF. Here the CDR3 DNA reads TGTGCCAGCAGTTACGGGACTAGCGGGGGGGCTACGCAGTATTTT.

The rearrangement joins TRBV4-2 to TRBJ2-1, with D perhaps TRBD1 (6 bases). The CDR3 sequence is 15 residues long. V was pared by 5 bases and J by 7 bases, with 18 bases between. The germline gives CDR1 LGHNA, CDR2 YNFKEQ. This chain's CDR3 is CASSAPEGDPNEQFF. In DNA form, the CDR3 reads TGTGCCAGCAGCGCCCCAGAGGGGGATCCGAATGAGCAGTTCTTC.

V gene TRBV20-1 combines with J gene TRBJ2-2; 14 nucleotides align to TRBD2. Germline V lookup: CDR1 DFQATT, CDR2 SNEGSKA (reference sequence). The V and J ends lost 5 bases and 0 bases, in that order; junction bases with no gene match: 5. This CDR3 has 17 residues. As DNA, the CDR3 is TGCAGTGCTGCTGGGACTAGCGGGGGACCGAACACCGGGGAGCTGTTTTTT. This gives the protein CSAAGTSGGPNTGELFF.

V usage is TRBV5-1 and J usage is TRBJ2-2, with TRBD1 matching over 8 bases. The CDR3 loop spans 16 amino acids. The V segment lost 0 bases and the J segment 4 bases; nucleotides outside the gene matches: 5. Germline CDR1 and CDR2: SGHRS and YFSETQ. CDR3 region: CASSLGWDRLTGELFF. Here the CDR3 DNA reads TGCGCCAGCAGCTTGGGTTGGGACAGGCTCACCGGGGAGCTGTTTTTT.

There are a few counts of this clonotype. The chain joins TRBV30 to TRBJ1-5, with D unresolved. The CDR3 is 14 amino acids. Trimming cost V 5 bases and J 2 bases, with 13 bases left between them. The germline gives CDR1 GTSNPN, CDR2 SVGIG (reference sequence). In DNA form, the CDR3 reads TGTGCCTGGGCGGCCGGGATGGGCAATCAGCCCCAGCATTTT. It specifies CAWAAGMGNQPQHF.

The chain uses TRBV7-2 and TRBJ1-3; the D is unclear. This CDR3 contains 14 residues. The V and J ends lost 5 bases and 2 bases respectively, with 10 bases between them. The V gene's germline CDR1 is SGHTA and CDR2 FQGNSA. The CDR3 protein is CASSAQATGNTIYF. The CDR3, as DNA: TGTGCCAGCAGCGCCCAGGCTACTGGAAACACCATATATTTT.

This clonotype came up many times. The chain joins TRBV7-2 to TRBJ2-3; D gene unclear. The CDR3 runs 14 residues. Germline lookup yields CDR1 SGHTA and CDR2 FQGNSA. The ends were cut back, 1 base at V and 1 base at J, with 6 bases in the middle. In DNA form, the CDR3 reads TGTGCCAGCAGCTTAGGGCTTGGCACAGATACGCAGTATTTT. Residues: CASSLGLGTDTQYF.

The chain recombines TRBV6-2 or TRBV6-3 with TRBJ1-1; D unclear. Germline CDR1 is MNHEY and CDR2 is SVGEGT. This CDR3 spans 12 amino acids. V was shortened by 5 bases and J by 8 bases, with 12 bases between the two germline ends. The CDR3 region has the DNA TGTGCCAGCAGTATAACTAAGACCGAAGCTTTCTTT. Protein sequence: CASSITKTEAFF.

The chain recombines TRBV20-1 with TRBJ1-6; D unclear. CDR3 length equals 11 residues. V shed 7 bases and J shed 8 bases, with 9 bases lying between them. Germline V gene sequence: CDR1 DFQATT, CDR2 SNEGSKA (reference sequence). CDR3: CSVGSHSPLHF. The CDR3 nucleotides are TGCAGTGTGGGCAGTCATTCACCCCTCCACTTT.

This clonotype was detected a few times. The rearrangement joins TRBV7-2 to TRBJ2-2; 7 bases match TRBD1. CDR1 SGHTA and CDR2 FQGNSA come from the germline V gene. The CDR3 runs 15 residues. The junction had 12 bases not matched to a gene; V was cut back by 6 bases and J by 8 bases. The CDR3 is CASSLGSGGAGELFF. The CDR3 coding sequence is TGTGCCAGCAGTCTTGGGTCAGGGGGAGCTGGGGAGCTGTTTTTT.

In regard to this clonotype: The junction does not match germline at one end; this may be a read error. The chain has TRBV4-3 and TRBJ2-2, with D maybe TRBD2 (6 bases). Germline V lookup: CDR1 LGHNA, CDR2 YSLEER. The CDR3 is 20 amino acids. CDR3 nucleotide sequence: TGCGCCAGCAGCCAAGATATAGTAGGGACTCGAGTCACGAATACCGGGGAGCTGTTTTTT. It specifies CASSQDIVGTRVTNTGELFF.

The genes are TRBV19 and TRBJ1-5; possibly TRBD1 for D (5 bases). The germline V and J ends were trimmed by 5 bases and 6 bases, with 17 bases remaining between them. The CDR3 runs 15 residues. Germline assignment: CDR1 LNHDA and CDR2 SQIVND (reference sequence). CDR3 residues: CASSHYGGGSQPQHF. CDR3 DNA sequence: TGTGCCAGTAGTCACTACGGGGGGGGAAGTCAGCCCCAGCATTTT.

The chain couples TRBV29-1 to TRBJ1-3; D is undetermined. The CDR3 has 16 residues. V lost 2 bases and J 0 bases, leaving 14 bases between the germline ends. The germline V gene has CDR1 SQVTM and CDR2 ANQGSEA. CDR3 protein: CSVESAQPASGNTIYF. CDR3 in DNA: TGCAGCGTTGAATCCGCACAGCCCGCCTCTGGAAACACCATATATTTT. Full variable domain (rest looked up from reference TRBV29-1 and TRBJ1-3): SAVISQKPSRDICQRGTSLTIQCQVDSQVTMMFWYRQQPGQSLTLIATANQGSEATYESGFVIDKFPISRPNLTFSTLTVSNMSPEDSSIYLCSVESAQPASGNTIYFGEGSWLTVV.

V gene TRBV7-9 combines with J gene TRBJ1-6; weak D call: TRBD1 (6 bases). CDR1 SEHNR and CDR2 FQNEAQ come from the germline V gene (reference sequence). The CDR3 contains 17 residues. V lost 2 bases, J lost 0 bases, and 11 bases lay in between. CDR3 loop: CASSLYRGSSYNSPLHF. The CDR3 bases are TGTGCCAGCAGCTTATATAGGGGGAGCTCCTATAATTCACCCCTCCACTTT.

This rearrangement joins TRBV12-3 or TRBV12-4 to TRBJ2-3, with D uncertain. V lost 7 bases, J lost 1 base, and 12 bases lay in between. This CDR3 comprises 14 residues. CDR3 DNA sequence: TGTGCCAGCACCCGCCGGGTGGGCACAGATACGCAGTATTTT. The encoded protein is CASTRRVGTDTQYF.

This clonotype was detected only once. The chain couples TRBV19 to TRBJ2-3; 15 nucleotides match TRBD2. Germline V CDR1 and CDR2: LNHDA, SQIVND (reference sequence). Trimming at V came to 5 bases and at J to 4 bases, leaving 10 bases not matched to a gene. The CDR3 is 18 amino acids. The CDR3 bases are TGTGCCAGTAGTCCGCCCCCGGGACTAGCGGGGGGACCAGATACGCAGTATTTT. Translating gives CASSPPPGLAGGPDTQYF.

This clonotype was recorded a few times. This chain uses TRBV2 with TRBJ2-7, with D perhaps being TRBD1 or TRBD2 (5 bases each). CDR3 size: 12 residues. V was clipped by 6 bases and J by 6 bases, with 12 bases between them. Germline-derived CDR1 and CDR2 are SNHLY and FYNNEI. The CDR3 DNA reads as TGTGCCAGCAGGGGGGTCCATGGCGAGCAGTACGTC. Translation: CASRGVHGEQYV.

This clonotype was seen only once. The chain links TRBV5-4 to TRBJ2-3; 8 bases map to TRBD2. Germline trimming cut 3 bases from V and 0 bases from J; bases unmatched to any gene: 3. The CDR3 runs to 15 residues. Germline CDR1 SGHNT, CDR2 YYREEE (reference sequence). The CDR3 nucleotides read TGTGCCAGCAGCTATGGACTAGCAAGCACAGATACGCAGTATTTT. This gives the protein CASSYGLASTDTQYF.